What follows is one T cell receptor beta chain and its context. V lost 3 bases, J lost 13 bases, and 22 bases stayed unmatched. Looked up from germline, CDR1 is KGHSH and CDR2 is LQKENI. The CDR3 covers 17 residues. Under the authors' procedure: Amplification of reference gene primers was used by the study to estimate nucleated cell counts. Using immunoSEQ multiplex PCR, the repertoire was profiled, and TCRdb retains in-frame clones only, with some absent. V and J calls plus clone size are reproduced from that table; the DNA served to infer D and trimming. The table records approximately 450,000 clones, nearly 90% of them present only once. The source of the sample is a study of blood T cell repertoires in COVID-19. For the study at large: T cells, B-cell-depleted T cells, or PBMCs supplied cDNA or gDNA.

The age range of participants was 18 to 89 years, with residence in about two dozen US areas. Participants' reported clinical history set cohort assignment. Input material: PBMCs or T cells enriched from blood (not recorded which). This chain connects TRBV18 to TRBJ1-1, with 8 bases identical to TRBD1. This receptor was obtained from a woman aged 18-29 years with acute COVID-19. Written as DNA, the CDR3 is TGTGCCAGCTCACCCCAGCGGCAGGGGGCCTTTGCGTCGGGGGGTTTCTTT. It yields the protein CASSPQRQGAFASGGFF.